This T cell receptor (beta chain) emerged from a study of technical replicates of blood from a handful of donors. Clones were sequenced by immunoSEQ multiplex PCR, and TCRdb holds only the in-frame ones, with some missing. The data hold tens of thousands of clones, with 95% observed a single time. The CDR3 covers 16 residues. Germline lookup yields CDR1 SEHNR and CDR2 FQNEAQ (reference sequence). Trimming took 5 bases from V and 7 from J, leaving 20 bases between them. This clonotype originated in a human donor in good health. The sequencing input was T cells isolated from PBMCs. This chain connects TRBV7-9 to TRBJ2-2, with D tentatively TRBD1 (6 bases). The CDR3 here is CASSTQGPPKLGELFF. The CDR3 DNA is TGTGCCAGCAGCACACAGGGTCCACCCAAACTCGGGGAGCTGTTTTTT.